These T cell receptor beta chains were read from a single sample in a study of identical twins. TCRdb ran MiXCR on the 5' RACE reads and lists one entry per CDR3 protein. The sample yields around 650,000 distinct CDR3 sequences, under 8.5% seen once. The same data also contributed to another study, on yellow fever vaccine responses in identical twins.

The sequencing input was PBMCs. The receptors come from a woman aged 18 to 35 in good health. CDR3s include the opening cysteine and the closing phenylalanine or tryptophan. A D gene is named only where the DNA matches it firmly. Only part of the rows carry a size: once, few, many, or a class if the clone is expanded.

NA TRBJ2-3 NA TRBV9 CASSVAGSEDTQYF TGTGCCAGCAGCGTAGCCGGTTCCGAGGATACGCAGTATTTT
NA TRBJ2-1 NA TRBV12-3/TRBV12-4 CAICLERRIVEMRDEQFF TGTGCCATCTGTTTAGAACGCAGGATAGTGGAGATGCGCGATGAGCAGTTCTTC
many TRBJ2-1 NA TRBV24-1 CATSDWRRGNEQFF TGTGCCACCAGTGATTGGCGCAGGGGCAATGAGCAGTTCTTC
few TRBJ2-2 NA TRBV20-1 CSARDATRGTGELFF TGCAGTGCTAGAGATGCCACTCGCGGGACCGGGGAGCTGTTTTTT
NA TRBJ2-1 TRBD1 TRBV5-1 CASSLETGGWYNEQFF TGCGCCAGCAGCTTGGAGACAGGGGGCTGGTACAATGAGCAGTTCTTC
few TRBJ1-1 NA TRBV5-1 CASSLAARTEAFF TGCGCCAGCAGCTTGGCCGCCAGGACTGAAGCTTTCTTT
NA TRBJ2-4 NA TRBV27 CASSPPDRNIQYF TGTGCCAGCAGTCCGCCGGACAGAAACATTCAGTACTTC
NA TRBJ2-3 NA TRBV5-5 CASSPDVSTDTQYF TGTGCCAGCAGCCCGGACGTAAGCACAGATACGCAGTATTTT
few TRBJ2-3 NA TRBV12-3/TRBV12-4 CASSLGLRSTDTQYF TGTGCCAGCAGTTTGGGGCTGAGGAGCACAGATACGCAGTATTTT
NA TRBJ2-6 NA TRBV27 CASSLVASRAGANVLTF TGTGCCAGCAGTTTAGTTGCTAGCAGGGCTGGGGCCAACGTCCTGACTTTC
NA TRBJ2-1 TRBD2 TRBV10-3 CAIRPGTSGLYEQFF TGTGCCATCAGGCCCGGGACTAGCGGCCTATATGAGCAGTTCTTC
many TRBJ1-5 NA TRBV15 CATSPDGNSNQPQHF TGTGCCACCAGCCCGGACGGTAATAGCAATCAGCCCCAGCATTTT
many TRBJ2-2 NA TRBV7-2 CASSAYRGGAGELFF TGTGCCAGCAGCGCCTACAGGGGAGGTGCCGGGGAGCTGTTTTTT
many TRBJ1-5 NA TRBV4-1 CASSQDDGGLQPQHF TGCGCCAGCAGCCAAGATGACGGGGGGCTGCAGCCCCAGCATTTT
few TRBJ2-1 NA TRBV25-1 CASSEPLDRSSYNEQFF TGTGCCAGCAGTGAACCCCTCGACAGGAGCTCCTACAATGAGCAGTTCTTC
many TRBJ1-1 NA TRBV29-1 CSVERSAEMTNTEAFF TGCAGCGTTGAACGTTCGGCAGAAATGACGAACACTGAAGCTTTCTTT
NA TRBJ2-1 TRBD1 TRBV12-3/TRBV12-4 CASSLSGTGFNEQFF TGTGCCAGCAGTTTATCCGGGACAGGCTTCAATGAGCAGTTCTTC
few TRBJ2-7 TRBD1 TRBV12-3/TRBV12-4 CASSFSGQGFAEQYF TGTGCCAGCAGTTTTTCGGGACAGGGGTTTGCCGAGCAGTACTTC
NA TRBJ2-3 NA TRBV5-1 CASSLTLGRTQYF TGCGCCAGCAGCCTGACTCTGGGTCGGACGCAGTATTTT
few TRBJ1-6 NA TRBV12-3/TRBV12-4 CASTTRHSNNSPLHF TGTGCCAGCACAACCCGGCACAGCAATAATTCACCCCTCCACTTT
few TRBJ2-2 NA TRBV4-1 CASSQDPRGLRTRPGELFF TGCGCCAGCAGCCAAGATCCTAGGGGACTGCGAACAAGGCCCGGGGAGCTGTTTTTT
few TRBJ2-7 NA TRBV2 CASSFSRAGYEQYF TGTGCCAGCAGTTTCTCCAGGGCGGGTTACGAGCAGTACTTC
many TRBJ2-2 NA TRBV11-2 CASSKRQNTGELFF TGTGCCAGCAGCAAACGACAGAACACCGGGGAGCTGTTTTTT
few TRBJ1-1 NA TRBV20-1 CSARDSQYTEAFF TGCAGTGCTAGAGACAGTCAATACACTGAAGCTTTCTTT
few TRBJ2-2 TRBD1 TRBV20-1 CSARIPGQGDTGELFF TGCAGTGCTAGGATCCCGGGACAGGGGGACACCGGGGAGCTGTTTTTT
many TRBJ2-1 TRBD1 TRBV28 CASTGQPNEQFF TGTGCCAGCACGGGACAGCCGAATGAGCAGTTCTTC
many TRBJ1-1 NA TRBV6-5 CASSYGPRGKNTEAFF TGTGCCAGCAGTTACGGGCCCCGAGGGAAAAACACTGAAGCTTTCTTT
NA TRBJ1-1 NA TRBV10-3 CAISGGRLNTEAFF TGTGCCATCAGTGGGGGACGGTTGAACACTGAAGCTTTCTTT
NA TRBJ2-7 TRBD1 TRBV5-1 CASSKGQGLHEQYF TGCGCCAGCAGCAAGGGACAGGGTCTCCACGAGCAGTACTTC
few TRBJ2-1 TRBD1 TRBV10-3 CAITQTGTGDGNEQFF TGTGCCATCACCCAGACTGGGACAGGGGACGGCAATGAGCAGTTCTTC
few TRBJ2-3 NA TRBV10-3 CAISVRLTTESDTQYF TGTGCCATCAGTGTGCGGCTCACCACAGAGTCGGATACGCAGTATTTT
NA TRBJ2-1 TRBD1 TRBV7-2 CASSLVSGQGRKNEQFF TGTGCCAGCAGCTTAGTATCCGGACAGGGAAGGAAGAATGAGCAGTTCTTC
few TRBJ2-1 NA TRBV15 CATSRGVPLLDEQFF TGTGCCACCAGCAGAGGGGTGCCGCTACTCGATGAGCAGTTCTTC
few TRBJ2-2 NA TRBV5-1 CASSLAELGTGELFF TGCGCCAGCAGCTTGGCGGAGCTGGGGACCGGGGAGCTGTTTTTT
NA TRBJ2-2 TRBD2 TRBV29-1 CSASTGLAGGANTGELFF TGCAGCGCCTCAACAGGACTAGCGGGGGGGGCGAACACCGGGGAGCTGTTTTTT
few TRBJ2-2 NA TRBV12-3/TRBV12-4 CASQTGLMPGELFF TGTGCCAGCCAGACAGGTTTGATGCCCGGGGAGCTGTTTTTT
NA TRBJ2-1 TRBD2 TRBV7-9 CASSPPGLANGYEQFF TGTGCCAGCAGCCCCCCCGGACTAGCCAACGGTTATGAGCAGTTCTTC
NA TRBJ2-7 NA TRBV7-9 CASSLAYGTPSYEQYF TGTGCCAGCAGCTTAGCCTACGGGACACCGTCCTACGAGCAGTACTTC
many TRBJ2-7 NA TRBV11-2 CASSPQDLIGDTSYEQYF TGTGCCAGCAGCCCCCAAGACCTCATTGGGGACACTTCCTACGAGCAGTACTTC
NA TRBJ2-7 NA TRBV28 CASSRSGDRAYEQYF TGTGCCAGCAGCCGAAGCGGGGACAGAGCCTACGAGCAGTACTTC
many TRBJ2-2 TRBD2 TRBV7-7 CASSLRLALPAWNTGELFF TGTGCCAGCAGCCTCCGACTAGCCCTACCGGCATGGAACACCGGGGAGCTGTTTTTT
many TRBJ2-4 NA TRBV7-8 CASSLDLGSQAKNIQYF TGTGCCAGCAGCTTAGATTTAGGGAGTCAGGCCAAAAACATTCAGTACTTC